This T cell receptor beta chain was captured by sequencing in a study of blood T cell repertoires in COVID-19. Whole-study context: Researchers got acute and convalescent COVID-19 samples from the United States, Italy and Spain. Sources were T cells, B-cell-depleted T cells, or PBMCs; the material itself was cDNA or gDNA.

This CDR3 has 16 amino acids. The germline gives CDR1 LNHDA, CDR2 SQIVND (reference sequence). With 4 bases removed from V and 4 bases from J, the gap between germline ends came to 19 bases. Authors' data handling: It was from reference gene primer amplification that nucleated cell counts were estimated. Using immunoSEQ multiplex PCR, the repertoire was profiled, and TCRdb retains in-frame clones only, with some absent. V and J calls plus clone size are reproduced from that table; the DNA served to infer D and trimming. This sample has fewer than 50,000 clones; approximately 86% occur once, and the top ten carry under 35%.

The chain is built from TRBV19 and TRBJ1-2; no clear D. The receptor was isolated from an elderly woman with acute or convalescent COVID-19. What was sequenced was peripheral blood. The CDR3 reads CASSTRTGDSTYGYTF. The CDR3 DNA sequence: TGTGCCAGTAGTACCAGGACGGGAGATAGTACCTATGGCTACACCTTC.